The T cell receptor beta chain described here comes from a study of T cell changes during pregnancy in multiple sclerosis. Sequencing was performed with immunoSEQ multiplex PCR; in TCRdb, only in-frame clones are kept and a portion is missing. The sample lists about 100,000 clones, around 92% occurring once. The germline V and J ends were trimmed by 9 bases and 7 bases, with 18 bases remaining between them. The CDR3 extends over 13 amino acids. Germline V gives CDR1 MDHEN, CDR2 SYDVKM. V gene TRBV28 combines with J gene TRBJ1-2; tentatively, D is TRBD1 (6 bases). The source was peripheral blood, collected after pregnancy. This TCR was recovered from a female donor with multiple sclerosis, enrolled in a pregnancy study. As DNA, the CDR3 is TGTGCCAGTCTCACTGCAGGGGCGGGTGGCTACACCTTC. It encodes CASLTAGAGGYTF.